The 6 T cell receptor beta chains listed next were all sequenced from one sample in a study of cytomegalovirus exposure and HLA in healthy donors. PCR employed 60 Vbeta and 13 Jbeta primers. The data were produced by immunoSEQ multiplex PCR, yet TCRdb's version contains in-frame clones alone and is incomplete. The sample includes over 80,000 clones, approximately 85% of them seen just once. The sample taken for sequencing was PBMCs. Receptors were obtained from a middle-aged man in good health and CMV-seropositive.

The chain combines TRBV6-4 with TRBJ2-5; D perhaps matches TRBD2 (5 bases). Trimming left V 1 base short and J 1 base short, with 7 bases between. Germline assignment: CDR1 MRHNA and CDR2 SNTAGT. The length of the CDR3 is 14 residues. The CDR3 bases are TGTGCCAGCAGTGACTGGGAGATCCAAGAGACCCAGTACTTC. This codes for CASSDWEIQETQYF.

The rearrangement joins TRBV18 to TRBJ1-2, with a possible D match to TRBD1 (5 bases). This CDR3 region has 14 residues. CDR1 KGHSH and CDR2 LQKENI come from the germline V gene. Trimming cost V 0 bases and J 2 bases, with 7 bases left between them. In nucleotides, the CDR3 is TGTGCCAGCTCACCACCGTCAGGGAACTATGGCTACACCTTC. Translating it yields CASSPPSGNYGYTF. The full variable domain, completed using reference TRBV18 and TRBJ1-2, is NAGVMQNPRHLVRRRGQEARLRCSPMKGHSHVYWYRQLPEEGLKFMVYLQKENIIDESGMPKERFSAEFPKEGPSILRIQQVVRGDSAAYFCASSPPSGNYGYTFGSGTRLTVV.

The chain carries TRBV9 and TRBJ2-1; 13 bases match TRBD2. The ends lost 0 bases at V and 4 bases at J; junction bases unmatched: 1. The germline V gene encodes CDR1 SGDLS and CDR2 YYNGEE. This CDR3 contains 16 residues. For the CDR3, the DNA is TGTGCCAGCAGCGTAGCGGGACTAGCGGGGTACAATGAGCAGTTCTTC. This sequence encodes CASSVAGLAGYNEQFF.

This sequence joins TRBV2 and TRBJ2-5; possible D gene TRBD1, 6 bases. V was shortened by 4 bases and J by 2 bases, with 11 bases between the two germline ends. Germline CDR1 is SNHLY and CDR2 is FYNNEI. The CDR3 has 14 amino acids. The CDR3 here is CASSVGGTQETQYF. CDR3 coding DNA: TGTGCCAGCAGTGTTGGGGGCACTCAAGAGACCCAGTACTTC.

This clone occurred a few times. Other nucleotide sequences from this sample produce the same CDR3. V and J are TRBV18 and TRBJ2-7, with D possibly TRBD1 on 6 matching bases. Germline loops: CDR1 KGHSH, CDR2 LQKENI. This CDR3 has 14 residues. Trimming left V 3 bases short and J 2 bases short, with 11 bases between. The CDR3 region has the DNA TGTGCCAGCTCACCCGGGACACGGACCTACGAGCAGTACTTC. The encoded protein is CASSPGTRTYEQYF.

This clone was recorded once. The V gene is TRBV7-9, the J gene TRBJ1-1; no definite D call. Trimming took 7 bases from V and 0 from J, leaving 12 bases between them. Germline lookup yields CDR1 SEHNR and CDR2 FQNEAQ (reference sequence). The CDR3 is 14 amino acids. CDR3 coding DNA: TGTGCCAGCACCCCAACCACGGTGAACACTGAAGCTTTCTTT. This gives the protein CASTPTTVNTEAFF.